The 27 T cell receptor beta chains given below trace back to one sample, sequenced in a study of blood T cell repertoires in COVID-19. Assay: immunoSEQ multiplex PCR; the TCRdb copy retains only in-frame clones and omits some. The sample consists of roughly 250,000 clones, around 86% of them appearing once. The sequencing sample was made of PBMCs or T cells enriched from blood (not recorded which). The receptors shown here come from a woman between 35 and 50 years old with acute COVID-19.

The rearrangement uses TRBV6-5 and TRBJ2-1, with TRBD1 as a possible D gene (6 bases). The germline CDR1 and CDR2 sequences are MNHEY and SVGAGI. V lost 11 bases and J 1 base, leaving 9 bases between the germline ends. The CDR3 is 12 amino acids. CDR3 region: CALGGSYNEQFF. CDR3 coding DNA: TGTGCCTTAGGGGGATCCTACAATGAGCAGTTCTTC.

The V gene is TRBV7-9, the J gene TRBJ2-1, with D possibly TRBD2 on 5 matching bases. The CDR3 is made up of 12 amino acids. CDR1 and CDR2 (germline): SEHNR, FQNEAQ (reference sequence). The V gene lost 8 bases and the J gene lost 8 bases, with 13 bases spanning the gap. The CDR3 DNA follows: TGTGCCAGCGAGAGGGTTGACGATGAGCAGTTCTTC. Translated: CASERVDDEQFF.

This sequence joins TRBV2 and TRBJ2-1, with D possibly TRBD2 on 5 matching bases. V lost 5 bases and J 6 bases, leaving 14 bases between the germline ends. Germline loops: CDR1 SNHLY, CDR2 FYNNEI. This CDR3 has 14 amino acids. In DNA form, the CDR3 reads TGTGCCAGCAGTCGAGCGGAGGCCCTCAATGAGCAGTTCTTC. Translation gives CASSRAEALNEQFF.

Only one count was recorded for this clone. J is TRBJ1-2 and V is TRBV30, with D possibly matching TRBD1 (5 bases). Germline assignment: CDR1 GTSNPN and CDR2 SVGIG (reference sequence). There are 13 residues in the CDR3. With 0 bases removed from V and 4 bases from J, the gap between germline ends came to 9 bases. In DNA, the CDR3 is TGTGCCTGGAGTGTACAGACAGTCTATGGCTACACCTTC. Translated: CAWSVQTVYGYTF.

The chain combines TRBV11-2 with TRBJ2-1; D gene ambiguous. Germline V gene data show CDR1 as SGHAT and CDR2 as FQNNGV. The CDR3 spans 8 residues. Trimming cost V 5 bases and J 13 bases, with 3 bases left between them. Written as DNA, the CDR3 is TGTGCCAGCAGCCCTCAGTTCTTC. Protein: CASSPQFF.

V is TRBV15 and J is TRBJ2-1; 16 nucleotides agree with TRBD2. The length of the CDR3 is 20 residues. J gave up 8 bases and V 0 bases, and 13 bases lay outside the gene matches. Per germline, CDR1 LNHNV and CDR2 YYDKDF (reference sequence). The CDR3 is CATSRDIGTSGRAWVYEQFF. CDR3 coding DNA: TGTGCCACCAGCAGAGATATAGGGACTAGCGGGAGGGCCTGGGTATATGAGCAGTTCTTC.

The chain recombines TRBV7-2 with TRBJ2-3; possible D gene TRBD1, 6 bases. V was trimmed by 2 bases and J by 7 bases, leaving 10 bases between them. CDR1 is SGHTA, CDR2 FQGNSA, per germline. The CDR3 is 13 residues long. This CDR3 is CASSLIQGYTQYF. The CDR3 DNA follows: TGTGCCAGCAGCTTAATACAGGGATATACGCAGTATTTT. Full variable domain (rest looked up from reference TRBV7-2 and TRBJ2-3): GAGVSQSPSNKVTEKGKDVELRCDPISGHTALYWYRQSLGQGLEFLIYFQGNSAPDKSGLPSDRFSAERTGGSVSTLTIQRTQQEDSAVYLCASSLIQGYTQYFGPGTRLTVL.

The rearrangement links TRBV19 to TRBJ1-2; 9 nucleotides align to TRBD1. This CDR3 has 15 residues. J was trimmed by 5 bases and V by 1 base; bases with no gene match: 5. CDR1 LNHDA and CDR2 SQIVND come from the germline V gene (reference sequence). DNA of the CDR3: TGTGCCAGTAGTATAGCGGGACAGGGAGTTTATGGCTACACCTTC. This encodes CASSIAGQGVYGYTF.

The chain couples TRBV19 to TRBJ1-1; D is undetermined. In germline, CDR1 is LNHDA, CDR2 SQIVND (reference sequence). This CDR3 is 13 amino acids long. Between the trimmed V and J ends, which lost 6 bases and 3 bases, there was a span of 11 bases. CDR3 residues: CASSSSAHTEAFF. DNA for the CDR3: TGTGCCAGTAGCTCATCAGCGCACACTGAAGCTTTCTTT.

This clone was seen more than once but under ten times. J is TRBJ1-2 and V is TRBV6-5, with TRBD1 identical over 7 bases. Per the germline V gene, CDR1 is MNHEY and CDR2 is SVGAGI. J lost 7 bases, V lost 6 bases, and 5 bases had no gene match. The CDR3 spans 12 residues. CDR3 DNA: TGTGCCAGCAGCCTCTACAGGGGTGGCTACACCTTC. Translating it yields CASSLYRGGYTF.

The rearrangement uses TRBV5-4 and TRBJ2-1, with D perhaps TRBD2 (5 bases). V was clipped by 4 bases and J by 5 bases, with 19 bases between them. The CDR3 is made up of 16 amino acids. Germline lookup yields CDR1 SGHNT and CDR2 YYREEE (reference sequence). The CDR3 DNA sequence: TGTGCCAGCAGCGTGAGGGTCGTGATCAGAGACAATGAGCAGTTCTTC. Translation gives CASSVRVVIRDNEQFF.

The chain joins TRBV29-1 to TRBJ2-1, with 8 bases fitting TRBD2. The CDR3 is 13 residues long. The germline V gene has CDR1 SQVTM and CDR2 ANQGSEA. With 3 bases clipped from V and 7 bases from J, the junction kept 5 bases outside the gene matches. The DNA of the CDR3 is TGCAGCGTTGATAGCGGGATGTATAATGAGCAGTTCTTC. This gives the protein CSVDSGMYNEQFF.

This rearrangement joins TRBV11-3 to TRBJ2-1; 9 nucleotides line up with TRBD2. CDR3 size: 14 residues. The trim removed 5 bases at V and 4 bases at J, leaving 3 bases unmatched. Germline V lookup: CDR1 SGHNT, CDR2 YENEEA. CDR3: CASSPGLAYNEQFF. As DNA, the CDR3 is TGTGCCAGCAGCCCGGGACTAGCATACAATGAGCAGTTCTTC.

The rearrangement joins TRBV9 to TRBJ1-4; possible D gene TRBD1, 6 bases. Between the trimmed V and J ends, which lost 0 bases and 3 bases, there was a span of 9 bases. There are 15 residues in the CDR3. Germline lookup yields CDR1 SGDLS and CDR2 YYNGEE. The CDR3 DNA follows: TGTGCCAGCAGCGTAGGCGGGGGGCCTAATGAAAAACTGTTTTTT. It is translated as CASSVGGGPNEKLFF.

This clone was seen only once. This chain links TRBV6-5 with TRBJ2-1; 8 nucleotides agree with TRBD2. After removal of 6 bases from V and 3 bases from J, the junction contained 7 bases not matched to a gene. The CDR3 consists of 15 residues. Germline-derived CDR1 and CDR2 are MNHEY and SVGAGI. This chain's CDR3 is CASSRTSSDYNEQFF. As DNA, the CDR3 is TGTGCCAGCAGCCGGACTAGCAGCGACTACAATGAGCAGTTCTTC.

V usage is TRBV3-1 (or the pseudogene TRBV3-2) and J usage is TRBJ1-2; D is perhaps TRBD1 (5 bases). Per the germline V gene, CDR1 is LGHDT and CDR2 is YNNKEL (reference sequence). V shed 4 bases and J shed 3 bases, with 6 bases lying between them. The CDR3 consists of 12 residues. The CDR3 nucleotides read TGTGCCAGCAGCCTCAGGGACTATGGCTACACCTTC. This gives the protein CASSLRDYGYTF.

This clone has only one observation. The chain couples TRBV27 to TRBJ1-2; D possibly corresponds to TRBD1 (5 bases). The CDR3 sequence is 15 residues long. Germline V lookup: CDR1 MNHEY, CDR2 SMNVEV (reference sequence). The V end was cut by 6 bases, the J end by 4 bases, with 18 bases between. CDR3: CASRGYRGARYGYTF. CDR3 nucleotide sequence: TGTGCCAGCAGGGGATATAGGGGCGCTCGCTATGGCTACACCTTC.

In regard to this clone: Other DNA sequences in this specimen translate into the identical CDR3. The chain is built from TRBV11-3 and TRBJ1-2, with D possibly matching TRBD1 (6 bases). Germline loops: CDR1 SGHNT, CDR2 YENEEA. The CDR3 runs to 13 residues. V shed 5 bases and J shed 2 bases, with 9 bases lying between them. The CDR3 here is CASSPGQNYGYTF. The CDR3 DNA is TGTGCCAGCAGCCCTGGACAGAACTATGGCTACACCTTC.

The rearrangement uses TRBV13 and TRBJ2-7; 10 bases align to TRBD2. This CDR3 has 17 residues. The V gene's germline CDR1 is PRHDT and CDR2 FYEKMQ (reference sequence). V lost 0 bases and J lost 0; bases outside the gene matches: 5. The CDR3 DNA sequence: TGTGCCAGCAGCTTAGGCCGTAGACTAGCGGGCTCCTACGAGCAGTACTTC. Encoded protein: CASSLGRRLAGSYEQYF.

The CDR3 protein is CASSTGELYNEQFF. DNA for the CDR3: TGTGCCAGCAGTACGGGAGAGCTCTACAATGAGCAGTTCTTC. This chain uses TRBV9 with TRBJ2-1; possible D gene TRBD2, 6 bases. Germline assignment: CDR1 SGDLS and CDR2 YYNGEE. V was clipped by 5 bases and J by 3 bases, with 12 bases between them. The CDR3 runs 14 residues.

The chain combines TRBV5-4 with TRBJ1-2, with D maybe TRBD1 (5 bases). The V end lost 4 bases, the J end lost 0 bases, and 13 bases lay between the germline ends. This CDR3 comprises 15 residues. The germline CDR1 and CDR2 sequences are SGHNT and YYREEE (reference sequence). CDR3 in amino acids: CASSSTGLANYGYTF. Here the CDR3 DNA reads TGTGCCAGCAGCAGTACAGGATTAGCTAACTATGGCTACACCTTC.

The CDR3 spells CASSIGVQGRGATEAFF. The CDR3 DNA follows: TGTGCCAGTAGTATAGGGGTACAGGGACGGGGGGCCACTGAAGCTTTCTTT. This sequence joins TRBV19 and TRBJ1-1; perhaps TRBD1 as D (6 bases). V was clipped by 1 base and J by 4 bases, with 19 bases between them. The germline CDR1 and CDR2 sequences are LNHDA and SQIVND (reference sequence). The CDR3 totals 17 residues.

The CDR3 DNA reads TGTGCCAGCAGTAGACTAGTCGGCACAGATACGCAGTATTTT. Its protein is CASSRLVGTDTQYF. The rearrangement joins TRBV2 to TRBJ2-3, with D perhaps matching TRBD2 (6 bases). Germline loops: CDR1 SNHLY, CDR2 FYNNEI. Trimming removed 5 bases at V and 1 base at J, with 10 bases between. The CDR3 runs 14 residues. The whole variable domain, remainder taken from reference TRBV2 and TRBJ2-3, is EPEVTQTPSHQVTQMGQEVILRCVPISNHLYFYWYRQILGQKVEFLVSFYNNEISEKSEIFDDQFSVERPDGSNFTLKIRSTKLEDSAMYFCASSRLVGTDTQYFGPGTRLTVL.

This clone appeared once. The CDR3 nucleotides are TGTGCCAGCAATTCAGGGGGCTGGCAGCCCCAGCATTTT. Encoded protein: CASNSGGWQPQHF. This chain uses TRBV28 with TRBJ1-5, with TRBD1 matching 8 bases. Germline CDR1 and CDR2: MDHEN and SYDVKM. The length of the CDR3 is 13 residues. The V gene end was trimmed by 7 bases and the J gene end by 7 bases; junction bases not matched to a gene: 6.

The chain couples TRBV9 to TRBJ2-2; D uncertain. This CDR3 is built from 15 residues. V was clipped by 4 bases and J by 2 bases, with 12 bases between them. The germline gives CDR1 SGDLS, CDR2 YYNGEE. CDR3 DNA sequence: TGTGCCAGCAGCCCACGACTCTTCAACACCGGGGAGCTGTTTTTT. Its protein product is CASSPRLFNTGELFF. The entire variable domain, with the rest obtained from reference TRBV9 and TRBJ2-2, is as follows: DSGVTQTPKHLITATGQRVTLRCSPRSGDLSVYWYQQSLDQGLQFLIQYYNGEERAKGNILERFSAQQFPDLHSELNLSSLELGDSALYFCASSPRLFNTGELFFGEGSRLTVL.

The chain links TRBV20-1 to TRBJ2-1; 11 bases are a match to TRBD1. Per the germline V gene, CDR1 is DFQATT and CDR2 is SNEGSKA (reference sequence). The V gene end was trimmed by 7 bases and the J gene end by 7 bases; junction bases not matched to a gene: 12. CDR3 length equals 15 residues. CDR3 residues: CSVSDSDRGLNEQFF. CDR3 DNA sequence: TGCAGTGTCAGTGATTCGGACAGGGGGCTTAATGAGCAGTTCTTC.

This clone occurred a few times. The chain combines TRBV7-9 with TRBJ1-1; D is ambiguous. CDR3 length equals 15 residues. Germline V gives CDR1 SEHNR, CDR2 FQNEAQ (reference sequence). Trimming shortened V by 5 bases and J by 0 bases, and 13 bases separated the two germline ends. CDR3 bases: TGTGCCAGCAGCCTTAACGGGGTTATGAACACTGAAGCTTTCTTT. Residues: CASSLNGVMNTEAFF.